These 9 T cell receptor beta chains came from one sample sequenced in a study of regulatory T cells in long-lasting Graves disease. Stated time point: persistent/refractory GD, antithyroid drugs over 5 years with positive TRAb. From PBMCs, RNA was extracted and then used to make the TCR library. CDR3-region Arm-PCR and iRepertoire HTBI primers produced the TCR beta libraries. TCRdb used MiXCR to reprocess the multiplex PCR reads, holding one entry per CDR3 protein. The data show hundreds of thousands of distinct CDR3 sequences, 20% to 25% seen once. The sample was peripheral blood mononuclear cells (PBMCs), taken when the disease was refractory, from a patient treated with antithyroid drugs. The receptors here all came from a female donor with Graves disease.

Many counts were recorded for this clonotype. This chain uses TRBV5-1 with TRBJ2-7; 13 bases line up with TRBD2. Germline lookup yields CDR1 SGHRS and CDR2 YFSETQ. There are 14 residues in the CDR3. With V trimmed by 4 bases and J by 5 bases, 3 bases remained unmatched. CDR3 sequence reads: CASSPGTSGNEQYF. In DNA, the CDR3 is TGCGCCAGCAGCCCCGGGACTAGCGGGAACGAGCAGTACTTC. The full variable domain, completed using reference TRBV5-1 and TRBJ2-7, is KAGVTQTPRYLIKTRGQQVTLSCSPISGHRSVSWYQQTPGQGLQFLFEYFSETQRNKGNFPGRFSGRQFSNSRSEMNVSTLELGDSALYLCASSPGTSGNEQYFGPGTRLTVT.

This chain connects TRBV3-1 to TRBJ1-2, with D tentatively TRBD1 (6 bases). Germline-derived CDR1 and CDR2 are LGHDT and YNNKEL (reference sequence). The CDR3 has 14 amino acids. Trimming removed 0 bases from V and 8 bases from J, with 13 bases in between. The CDR3 sequence is CASSQDSGAQGYTF. DNA for the CDR3: TGTGCCAGCAGCCAAGATTCGGGGGCGCAGGGCTACACCTTC.

The J gene is TRBJ1-1, the V gene TRBV4-1, with D possibly TRBD1 on 5 matching bases. Trimming took off 4 bases at V and 1 base at J, with 13 bases between the two ends. This CDR3 contains 15 residues. The germline CDR1 and CDR2 sequences are MGHRA and YSYEKL. CDR3 residues: CASSRGAATNTEAFF. The CDR3 DNA sequence: TGCGCCAGCAGCCGCGGGGCCGCCACGAACACTGAAGCTTTCTTT.

There are a few counts of this clonotype. The V call is TRBV18, the J call TRBJ1-4; D is undetermined. Germline CDR1 KGHSH, CDR2 LQKENI. The CDR3 runs 14 residues. V gave up 3 bases and J gave up 5 bases, with 10 bases separating them. CDR3 nucleotide sequence: TGTGCCAGCTCACCCCCGTCACAGAATGAAAAACTGTTTTTT. Protein sequence: CASSPPSQNEKLFF.

This clonotype has at least ten counts. V gene TRBV30 combines with J gene TRBJ1-2, with no clear D. The V end lost 4 bases, the J end lost 6 bases, and 9 bases lay between the germline ends. CDR3 size: 11 residues. CDR1 GTSNPN and CDR2 SVGIG come from the germline V gene (reference sequence). The CDR3 DNA reads TGTGCCTGGACGAGGCACGATGGCTACACCTTC. This sequence encodes CAWTRHDGYTF.

This chain uses TRBV6-4 with TRBJ2-1; 10 nucleotides align to TRBD2. V gave up 6 bases and J gave up 0 bases; unmatched junction bases: 5. The CDR3 sequence is 16 residues long. The germline gives CDR1 MRHNA, CDR2 SNTAGT. CDR3 region: CASRELAGSSYNEQFF. The DNA of the CDR3 is TGTGCCAGCAGGGAACTAGCGGGATCCTCCTACAATGAGCAGTTCTTC.

The table lists this clonotype with many counts. V gene TRBV7-8 combines with J gene TRBJ2-5; D may be TRBD1 or TRBD2 (5 bases each). V lost 5 bases, J lost 5 bases, and 33 bases lay in between. Germline values: CDR1 SGHVS, CDR2 FQNEAQ. The CDR3 totals 20 residues. CDR3 loop: CASSLEPSDTLGESGETQYF. In DNA, the CDR3 is TGTGCCAGCAGCCTCGAGCCGTCGGACACACTGGGGGAGTCGGGGGAGACCCAGTACTTC.

This clonotype was recorded many times. The chain is built from TRBV10-2 and TRBJ2-7; 7 bases fit TRBD1. CDR3 length: 12 amino acids. Germline CDR1 reads WSHSY; CDR2 reads SAAADI. V shed 7 bases and J 7 bases; nucleotides not matched to a gene: 7. CDR3 bases: TGCGCCAGCAAGGACAGGACGGGGGAGCAGTACTTC. Encoded protein: CASKDRTGEQYF.

This clonotype occurred many times. This chain links TRBV20-1 with TRBJ1-5; 11 bases are a match to TRBD1. This CDR3 comprises 14 residues. Unmatched junction bases numbered 4, after V lost 5 bases and J lost 4 bases. Germline V gene sequence: CDR1 DFQATT, CDR2 SNEGSKA (reference sequence). CDR3 DNA sequence: TGCAGTGCTCGGACAGGGGGCGGAAATCAGCCCCAGCATTTT. This encodes CSARTGGGNQPQHF.